The clone carrying this TCR beta chain was picked up many times. The sample belongs to a study of T cells in Graves' hyperthyroidism and ophthalmopathy. From RNA transcripts, TCR beta CDR3 regions were amplified. The TCR CDR3 was amplified in a first-round RT-PCR using the HTBI primer set. One entry per CDR3 protein results from TCRdb running MiXCR on the multiplex PCR reads. The table records nearly 750,000 distinct CDR3 sequences, about a third of them present only once. Germline trimming cut 5 bases from V and 4 bases from J; bases unmatched to any gene: 5. CDR1 and CDR2 from the germline V gene are SEHNR and FQNEAQ (reference sequence). The CDR3 loop spans 15 amino acids. Clinical symptoms, serum thyroxine, TRAb, thyroid ultrasound and orbital computed tomography established diagnosis.

Source material: blood. This TCR came from a woman between 40 and 55 years old with Graves' hyperthyroidism. V and J are TRBV7-9 and TRBJ2-6; TRBD1 agrees at 7 bases. CDR3 loop: CASSHRGTGANVLTF. CDR3 sequence (DNA): TGTGCCAGCAGCCACAGGGGAACCGGGGCCAACGTCCTGACTTTC.